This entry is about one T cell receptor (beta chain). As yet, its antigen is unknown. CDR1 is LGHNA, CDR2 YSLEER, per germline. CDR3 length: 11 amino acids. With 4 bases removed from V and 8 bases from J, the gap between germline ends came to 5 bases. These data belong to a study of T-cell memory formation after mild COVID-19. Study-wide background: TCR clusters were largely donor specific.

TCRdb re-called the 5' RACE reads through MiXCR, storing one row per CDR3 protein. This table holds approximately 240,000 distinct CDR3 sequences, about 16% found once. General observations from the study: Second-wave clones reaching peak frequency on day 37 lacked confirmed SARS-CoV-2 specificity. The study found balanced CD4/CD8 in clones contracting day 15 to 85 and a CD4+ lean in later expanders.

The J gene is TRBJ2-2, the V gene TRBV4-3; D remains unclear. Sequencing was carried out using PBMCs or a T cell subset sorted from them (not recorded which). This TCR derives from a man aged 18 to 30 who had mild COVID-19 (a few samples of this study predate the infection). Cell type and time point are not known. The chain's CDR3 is CASSPLGELFF. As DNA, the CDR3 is TGCGCCAGCAGCCCTTTAGGGGAGCTGTTTTTT.